This TCR beta chain was identified during a study of molecular identifiers for immune sequencing clone quantification. In preparing bulk TCR libraries, previously described methods and listed TCR primers were used. One entry per CDR3 protein results from TCRdb running MiXCR on the PCR reads. Of about 510,000 distinct CDR3 sequences detected, about a fifth appear once; the ten largest clones hold under 0.85%. The CDR3 loop spans 14 amino acids. Trimming shortened V by 4 bases and J by 8 bases, and 14 bases separated the two germline ends. CDR1 and CDR2 (germline): SNHLY, FYNNEI. Whole-study findings and limits: Clones above 20 RNA copies contained over 99% of effector molecules but under 1% of naive ones.

Libraries of naive CD8 T cells were made from around 20,000 to 1,000,000 sorted cells. They used 10%, 30% or 50% RNA. Sorting selected naive CD8 T cells with a CD8+CD4-CCR7+CD45RA+ phenotype. This clonotype was seen ten or more times. The antigen remains undetermined. This TCR was recovered from a human donor in good health. Some libraries in this study had Jurkat cell RNA spiked in. The chain is built from TRBV2 and TRBJ1-4; D unresolved. The sample consisted of naive CD8+ T cells from blood, with Jurkat cell RNA spiked in. Described subset: FACS-sorted CD8+CD4-CCR7+CD45RA+ naive T cells. CDR3 loop: CASSVRISDEKLFF. DNA for the CDR3: TGTGCCAGCAGTGTACGCATAAGTGACGAAAAACTGTTTTTT.